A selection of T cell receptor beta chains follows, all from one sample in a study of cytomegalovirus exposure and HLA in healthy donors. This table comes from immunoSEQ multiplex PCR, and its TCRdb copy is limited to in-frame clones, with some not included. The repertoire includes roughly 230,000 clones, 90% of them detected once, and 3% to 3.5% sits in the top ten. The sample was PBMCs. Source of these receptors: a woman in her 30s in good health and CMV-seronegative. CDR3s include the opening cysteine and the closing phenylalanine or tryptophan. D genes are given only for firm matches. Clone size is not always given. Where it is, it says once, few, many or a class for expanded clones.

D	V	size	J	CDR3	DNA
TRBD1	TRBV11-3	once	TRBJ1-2	CASSLRQGATNYGYTF	TGTGCCAGCAGCCTCCGACAGGGGGCAACTAACTATGGCTACACCTTC
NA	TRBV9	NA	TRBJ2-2	CASSVEWGTGELFF	TGTGCCAGCAGCGTAGAGTGGGGAACCGGGGAGCTGTTTTTT
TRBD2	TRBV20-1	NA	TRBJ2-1	CSAREVGEQFF	TGCAGTGCGCGGGAGGTCGGGGAGCAGTTCTTC
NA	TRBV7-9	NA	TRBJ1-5	CASSLVSTNQPQHF	TGTGCCAGCAGCTTAGTCTCCACAAATCAGCCCCAGCATTTT
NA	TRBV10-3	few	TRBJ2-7	CAISDGPYEQYF	TGTGCCATCAGTGACGGGCCTTACGAGCAGTACTTC
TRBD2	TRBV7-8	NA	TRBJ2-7	CASSLDPSGYEQYF	TGTGCCAGCAGCTTAGACCCTAGCGGCTACGAGCAGTACTTC
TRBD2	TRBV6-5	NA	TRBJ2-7	CASSQLAYSYEQYF	TGTGCCAGCAGTCAACTAGCGTATTCCTACGAGCAGTACTTC
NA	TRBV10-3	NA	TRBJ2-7	CAISESRAPPSSYEQYF	TGTGCCATCAGTGAGTCGAGGGCGCCGCCCAGCTCCTACGAGCAGTACTTC
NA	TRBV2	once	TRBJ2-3	CASSELLSPAYTDTQYF	TGTGCCAGCAGTGAATTGCTATCCCCCGCCTACACAGATACGCAGTATTTT
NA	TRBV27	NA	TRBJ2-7	CASGRGPYEQYF	TGTGCCAGCGGGCGGGGGCCCTACGAGCAGTACTTC
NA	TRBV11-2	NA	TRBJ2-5	CASSLDGETQYF	TGTGCCAGCAGCTTAGATGGGGAGACCCAGTACTTC
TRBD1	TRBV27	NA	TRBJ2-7	CASSSRTGESYEQYF	TGTGCCAGCAGTTCGAGGACAGGGGAGAGCTACGAGCAGTACTTC
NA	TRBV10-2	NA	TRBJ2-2	CAAGNTGELFF	TGCGCCGCCGGGAACACCGGGGAGCTGTTTTTT
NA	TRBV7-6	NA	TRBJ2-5	CASGRGGPETQYF	TGTGCCAGCGGCAGAGGGGGGCCTGAGACCCAGTACTTC
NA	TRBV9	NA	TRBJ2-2	CASSRSQGNTGELFF	TGTGCCAGCAGCAGATCGCAGGGGAACACCGGGGAGCTGTTTTTT
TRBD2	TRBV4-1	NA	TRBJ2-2	CASSLGGANTGELFF	TGCGCCAGCAGCCTGGGGGGGGCGAACACCGGGGAGCTGTTTTTT
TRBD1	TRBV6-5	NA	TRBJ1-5	CASSPRTGRDQPQHF	TGTGCCAGCAGCCCACGGACAGGGCGGGATCAGCCCCAGCATTTT
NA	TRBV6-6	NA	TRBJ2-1	CASTLRRGSSYNEQFF	TGTGCCAGCACCCTCCGAAGGGGAAGCTCCTACAATGAGCAGTTCTTC
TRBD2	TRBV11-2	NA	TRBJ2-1	CASSSLAGFNEQFF	TGTGCCAGCAGCTCCCTAGCGGGATTTAATGAGCAGTTCTTC